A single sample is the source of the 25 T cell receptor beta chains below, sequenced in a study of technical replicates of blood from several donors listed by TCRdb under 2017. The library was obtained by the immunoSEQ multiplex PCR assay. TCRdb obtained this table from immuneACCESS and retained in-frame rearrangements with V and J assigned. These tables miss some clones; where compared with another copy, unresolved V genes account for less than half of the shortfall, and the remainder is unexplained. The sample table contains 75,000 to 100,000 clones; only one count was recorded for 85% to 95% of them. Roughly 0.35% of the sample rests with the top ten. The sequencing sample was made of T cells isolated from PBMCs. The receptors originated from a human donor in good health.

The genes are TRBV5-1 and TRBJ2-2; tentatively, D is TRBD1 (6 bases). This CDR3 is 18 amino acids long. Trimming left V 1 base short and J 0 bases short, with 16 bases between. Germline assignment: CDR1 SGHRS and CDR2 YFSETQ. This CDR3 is CASSLYVSAGANTGELFF. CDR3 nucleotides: TGCGCCAGCAGCTTGTACGTATCGGCAGGGGCGAACACCGGGGAGCTGTTTTTT. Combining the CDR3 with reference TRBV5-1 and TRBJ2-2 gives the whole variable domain KAGVTQTPRYLIKTRGQQVTLSCSPISGHRSVSWYQQTPGQGLQFLFEYFSETQRNKGNFPGRFSGRQFSNSRSEMNVSTLELGDSALYLCASSLYVSAGANTGELFFGEGSRLTVL.

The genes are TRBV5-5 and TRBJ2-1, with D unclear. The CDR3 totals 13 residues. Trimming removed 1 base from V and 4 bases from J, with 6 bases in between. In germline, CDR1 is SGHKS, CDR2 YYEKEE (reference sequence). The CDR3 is CASSLYRYNEQFF. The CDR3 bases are TGTGCCAGCAGCTTGTACAGATACAATGAGCAGTTCTTC.

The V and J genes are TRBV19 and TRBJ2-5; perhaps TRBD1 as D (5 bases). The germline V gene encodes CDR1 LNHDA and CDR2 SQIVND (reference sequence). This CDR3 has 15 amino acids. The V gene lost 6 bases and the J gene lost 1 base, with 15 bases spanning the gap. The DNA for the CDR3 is TGTGCCAGTAGAAATTTTTTGCAGGGCCAAGAGACCCAGTACTTC. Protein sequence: CASRNFLQGQETQYF.

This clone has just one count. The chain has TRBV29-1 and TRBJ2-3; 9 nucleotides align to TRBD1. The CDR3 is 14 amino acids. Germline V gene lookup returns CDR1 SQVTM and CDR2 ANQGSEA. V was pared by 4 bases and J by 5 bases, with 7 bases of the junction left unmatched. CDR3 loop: CSVGGQGILDTQYF. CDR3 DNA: TGCAGCGTTGGCGGACAGGGGATTTTAGATACGCAGTATTTT.

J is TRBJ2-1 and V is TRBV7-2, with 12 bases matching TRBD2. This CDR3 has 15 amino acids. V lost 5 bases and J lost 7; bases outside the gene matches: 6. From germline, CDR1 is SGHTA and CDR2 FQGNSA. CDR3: CASSRTSGRSNEQFF. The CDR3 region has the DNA TGTGCCAGCAGCCGCACTAGCGGGAGGAGTAATGAGCAGTTCTTC. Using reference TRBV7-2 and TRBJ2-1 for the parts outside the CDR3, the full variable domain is GAGVSQSPSNKVTEKGKDVELRCDPISGHTALYWYRQSLGQGLEFLIYFQGNSAPDKSGLPSDRFSAERTGGSVSTLTIQRTQQEDSAVYLCASSRTSGRSNEQFFGPGTRLTVL.

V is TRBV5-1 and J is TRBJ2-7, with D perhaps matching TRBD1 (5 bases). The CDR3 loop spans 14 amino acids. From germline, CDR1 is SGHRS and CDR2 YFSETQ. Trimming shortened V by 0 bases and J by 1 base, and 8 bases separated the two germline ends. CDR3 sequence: CASSLVGQSYEQYF. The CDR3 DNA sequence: TGCGCCAGCAGCTTGGTCGGACAATCCTACGAGCAGTACTTC.

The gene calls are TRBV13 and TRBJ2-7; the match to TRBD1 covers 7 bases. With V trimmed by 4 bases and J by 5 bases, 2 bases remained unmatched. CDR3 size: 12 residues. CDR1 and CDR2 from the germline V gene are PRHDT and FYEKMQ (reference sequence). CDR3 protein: CASSSTGNEQYF. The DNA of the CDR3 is TGTGCCAGCAGCTCGACAGGGAACGAGCAGTACTTC.

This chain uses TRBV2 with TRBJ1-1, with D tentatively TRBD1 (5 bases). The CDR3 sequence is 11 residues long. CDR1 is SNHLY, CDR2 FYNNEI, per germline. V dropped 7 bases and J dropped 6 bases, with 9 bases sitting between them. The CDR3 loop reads CASKGSAEAFF. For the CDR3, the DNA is TGTGCCAGCAAGGGGTCAGCTGAAGCTTTCTTT.

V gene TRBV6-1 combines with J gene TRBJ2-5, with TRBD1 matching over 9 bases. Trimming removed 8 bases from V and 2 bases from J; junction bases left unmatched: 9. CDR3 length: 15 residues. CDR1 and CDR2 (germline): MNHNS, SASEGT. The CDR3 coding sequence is TGTGCCAGCCGACGGGACAGGGCCCCTCAAGAGACCCAGTACTTC. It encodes CASRRDRAPQETQYF.

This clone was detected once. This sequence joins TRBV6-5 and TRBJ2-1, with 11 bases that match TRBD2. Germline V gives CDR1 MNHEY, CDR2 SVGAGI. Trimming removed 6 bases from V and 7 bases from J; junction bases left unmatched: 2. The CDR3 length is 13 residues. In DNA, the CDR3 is TGTGCCAGCAGCCGGACTAGCGGGAATGAGCAGTTCTTC. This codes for CASSRTSGNEQFF.

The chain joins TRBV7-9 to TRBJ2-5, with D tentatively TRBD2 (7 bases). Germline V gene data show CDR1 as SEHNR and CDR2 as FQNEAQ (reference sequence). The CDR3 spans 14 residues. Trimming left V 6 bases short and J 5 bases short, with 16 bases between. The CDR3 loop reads CASSKGEGRETQYF. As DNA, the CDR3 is TGTGCCAGCAGTAAGGGGGAGGGCCGGGAGACCCAGTACTTC.

In nucleotides, the CDR3 is TGTGCCAGCAGTTTAGGGGAAGGGGGCGAGATAACAGATACGCAGTATTTT. Its translation is CASSLGEGGEITDTQYF. The chain uses TRBV28 and TRBJ2-3, with 7 bases aligning to TRBD1. Trimming at V came to 2 bases and at J to 3 bases, leaving 11 bases not matched to a gene. Germline V gives CDR1 MDHEN, CDR2 SYDVKM. The length of the CDR3 is 17 residues. Full variable domain (rest looked up from reference TRBV28 and TRBJ2-3): DVKVTQSSRYLVKRTGEKVFLECVQDMDHENMFWYRQDPGLGLRLIYFSYDVKMKEKGDIPEGYSVSREKKERFSLILESASTNQTSMYLCASSLGEGGEITDTQYFGPGTRLTVL.

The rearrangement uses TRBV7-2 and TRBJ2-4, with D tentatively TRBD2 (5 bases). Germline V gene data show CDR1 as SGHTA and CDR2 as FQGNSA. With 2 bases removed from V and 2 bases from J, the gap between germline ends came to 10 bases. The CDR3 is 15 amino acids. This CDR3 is CASSLFRETKNIQYF. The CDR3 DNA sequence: TGTGCCAGCAGCTTATTCCGGGAAACCAAAAACATTCAGTACTTC.

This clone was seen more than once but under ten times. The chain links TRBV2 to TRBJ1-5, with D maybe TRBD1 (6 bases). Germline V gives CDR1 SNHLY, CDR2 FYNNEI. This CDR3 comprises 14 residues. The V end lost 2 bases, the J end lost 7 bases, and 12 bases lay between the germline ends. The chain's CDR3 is CASSESGGRQPQHF. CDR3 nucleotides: TGTGCCAGCAGTGAATCTGGGGGCAGGCAGCCCCAGCATTTT.

The CDR3 region is CASIRGGSSYNEQFF. The CDR3 DNA follows: TGTGCCAGCATTAGAGGCGGGAGCTCCTACAATGAGCAGTTCTTC. The chain recombines TRBV28 with TRBJ2-1; 7 nucleotides line up with TRBD2. Germline CDR1 reads MDHEN; CDR2 reads SYDVKM. CDR3 size: 15 residues. The V gene end was trimmed by 7 bases and the J gene end by 0 bases; junction bases not matched to a gene: 6.

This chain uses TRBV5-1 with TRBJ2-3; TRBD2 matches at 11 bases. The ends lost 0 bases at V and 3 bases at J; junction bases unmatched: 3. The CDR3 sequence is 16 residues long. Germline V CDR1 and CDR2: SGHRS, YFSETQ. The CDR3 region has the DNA TGCGCCAGCAGCTTGGTAGTAGCGGGAGGGACAGATACGCAGTATTTT. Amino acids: CASSLVVAGGTDTQYF.

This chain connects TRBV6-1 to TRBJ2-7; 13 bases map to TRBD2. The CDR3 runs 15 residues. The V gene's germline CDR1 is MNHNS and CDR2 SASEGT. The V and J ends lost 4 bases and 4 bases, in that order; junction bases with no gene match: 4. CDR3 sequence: CASSAWTSGSYEQYF. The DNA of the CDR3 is TGTGCCAGCAGTGCCTGGACTAGCGGGAGTTACGAGCAGTACTTC.

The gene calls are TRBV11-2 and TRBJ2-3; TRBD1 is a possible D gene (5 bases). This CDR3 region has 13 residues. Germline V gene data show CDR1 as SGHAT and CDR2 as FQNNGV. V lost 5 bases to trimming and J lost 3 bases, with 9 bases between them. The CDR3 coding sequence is TGTGCCAGCAGCATTAGACAGACAGATACGCAGTATTTT. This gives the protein CASSIRQTDTQYF.

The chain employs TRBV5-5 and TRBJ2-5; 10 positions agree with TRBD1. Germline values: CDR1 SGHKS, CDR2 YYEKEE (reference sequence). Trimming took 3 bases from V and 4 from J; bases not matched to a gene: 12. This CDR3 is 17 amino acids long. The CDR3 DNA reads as TGTGCCAGCAGCTCCAGACAGGGGGCTAAGTCTAGAGAGACCCAGTACTTC. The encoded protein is CASSSRQGAKSRETQYF.

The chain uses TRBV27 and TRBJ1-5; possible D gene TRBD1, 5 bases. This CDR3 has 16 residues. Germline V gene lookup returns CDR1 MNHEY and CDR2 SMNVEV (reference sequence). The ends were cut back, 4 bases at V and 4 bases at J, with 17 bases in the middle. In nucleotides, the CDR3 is TGTGCCAGCAGTTCCTACCCGTCGGGGGGTAATCAGCCCCAGCATTTT. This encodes CASSSYPSGGNQPQHF.

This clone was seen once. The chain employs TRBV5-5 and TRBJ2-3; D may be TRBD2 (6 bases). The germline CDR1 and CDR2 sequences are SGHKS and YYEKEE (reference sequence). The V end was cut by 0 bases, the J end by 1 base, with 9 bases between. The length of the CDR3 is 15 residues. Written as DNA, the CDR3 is TGTGCCAGCAGCTTGGGACTAGGGGGCACAGATACGCAGTATTTT. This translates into CASSLGLGGTDTQYF. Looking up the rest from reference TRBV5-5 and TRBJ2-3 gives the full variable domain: DAGVTQSPTHLIKTRGQQVTLRCSPISGHKSVSWYQQVLGQGPQFIFQYYEKEERGRGNFPDRFSARQFPNYSSELNVNALLLGDSALYLCASSLGLGGTDTQYFGPGTRLTVL.

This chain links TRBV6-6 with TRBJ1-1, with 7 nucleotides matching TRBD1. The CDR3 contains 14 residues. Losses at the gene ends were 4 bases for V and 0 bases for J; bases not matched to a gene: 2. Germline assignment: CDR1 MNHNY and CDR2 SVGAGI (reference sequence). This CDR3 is CASSSTGLNTEAFF. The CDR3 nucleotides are TGTGCCAGCAGTTCGACAGGGCTGAACACTGAAGCTTTCTTT.

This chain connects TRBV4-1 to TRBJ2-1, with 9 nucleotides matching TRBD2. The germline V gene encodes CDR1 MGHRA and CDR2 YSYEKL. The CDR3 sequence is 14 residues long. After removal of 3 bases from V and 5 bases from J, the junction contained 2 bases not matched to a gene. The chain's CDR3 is CASSQTSGHNEQFF. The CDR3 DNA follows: TGCGCCAGCAGCCAGACTAGCGGTCACAATGAGCAGTTCTTC.

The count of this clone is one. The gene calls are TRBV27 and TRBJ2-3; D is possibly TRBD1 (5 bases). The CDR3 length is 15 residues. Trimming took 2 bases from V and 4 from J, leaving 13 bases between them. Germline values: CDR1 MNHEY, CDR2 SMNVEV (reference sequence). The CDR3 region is CASSLMTEGADTQYF. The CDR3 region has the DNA TGTGCCAGCAGTTTAATGACGGAAGGGGCAGATACGCAGTATTTT.

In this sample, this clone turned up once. The DNA for the CDR3 is TGTGCCAGCAGTCCTTCGAATGAGCAGTTCTTC. Translation gives CASSPSNEQFF. V gene TRBV28 combines with J gene TRBJ2-1; unclear D gene. V lost 5 bases and J 7 bases, leaving 6 bases between the germline ends. The CDR3 contains 11 residues. CDR1 MDHEN and CDR2 SYDVKM come from the germline V gene.